Presented here are 24 T cell receptor beta chains from one specimen sequenced in a study of blood T cell repertoires in COVID-19. Sequenced by immunoSEQ multiplex PCR; TCRdb stores in-frame clones only, minus some. The repertoire has 450,000 to 500,000 clones, 75% to 90% of them found once; the top ten carry about 0.65%. Sequencing was done on a sample of PBMCs or T cells enriched from blood (not recorded which). These receptor sequences come from a young woman who had recovered from COVID-19.

The gene calls are TRBV9 and TRBJ1-4; D is undetermined. The CDR3 extends over 15 amino acids. V lost 0 bases and J lost 4, with 10 bases in between. CDR1 is SGDLS and CDR2 is YYNGEE in the germline V gene. CDR3 nucleotide sequence: TGTGCCAGCAGCGTAGACGGGGAGTATAATGAAAAACTGTTTTTT. The encoded protein is CASSVDGEYNEKLFF.

The chain couples TRBV11-3 to TRBJ2-1; D perhaps matches TRBD1 (5 bases). Germline V gene data show CDR1 as SGHNT and CDR2 as YENEEA. This CDR3 region has 15 residues. Trimming removed 1 base from V and 2 bases from J, with 9 bases in between. The CDR3 DNA sequence: TGTGCCAGCAGCTTAGGGGGCGATCCCTACAATGAGCAGTTCTTC. Translation gives CASSLGGDPYNEQFF.

The chain uses TRBV19 and TRBJ1-1; D uncertain. Germline V gene lookup returns CDR1 LNHDA and CDR2 SQIVND (reference sequence). The CDR3 is 14 amino acids. V was cut by 9 bases and J by 2 bases, with 16 bases left in between. In nucleotides, the CDR3 is TGTGCCAGCGACCTGGGAGCCACAAACACTGAAGCTTTCTTT. It translates to CASDLGATNTEAFF.

The chain uses TRBV30 and TRBJ2-3, with D possibly matching TRBD1 (5 bases). Per germline, CDR1 GTSNPN and CDR2 SVGIG (reference sequence). V was shortened by 0 bases and J by 3 bases, with 13 bases between the two germline ends. The CDR3 extends over 15 amino acids. As DNA, the CDR3 is TGTGCCTGGAGTGTAGGGGCAGGTCCAACAGATACGCAGTATTTT. The encoded protein is CAWSVGAGPTDTQYF.

The genes are TRBV5-1 and TRBJ1-1; no definite D call. V gave up 1 base and J gave up 1 base, with 8 bases separating them. CDR1 is SGHRS, CDR2 YFSETQ, per germline. The CDR3 covers 14 residues. CDR3 sequence (DNA): TGCGCCAGCAGCTTGTGGTACAGGAACACTGAAGCTTTCTTT. Its protein is CASSLWYRNTEAFF.

The chain's CDR3 is CASSQDQAETYEQYF. The CDR3 DNA sequence: TGCGCCAGCAGCCAAGATCAAGCGGAAACCTACGAGCAGTACTTC. V usage is TRBV4-1 and J usage is TRBJ2-7; D is perhaps TRBD2 (5 bases). The germline V gene encodes CDR1 MGHRA and CDR2 YSYEKL. The CDR3 totals 15 residues. V was shortened by 0 bases and J by 2 bases, with 11 bases between the two germline ends.

The table lists this clone with a few counts. V and J are TRBV28 and TRBJ1-1, with 10 positions matching TRBD1. The CDR3 consists of 14 residues. Germline V gene sequence: CDR1 MDHEN, CDR2 SYDVKM. V shed 8 bases, J shed 6 bases, and the junction held 9 bases outside the gene matches. CDR3 coding DNA: TGTGCCAGCGGGGAAGGACAGGGGGGAGCTGAAGCTTTCTTT. This translates into CASGEGQGGAEAFF.

The genes are TRBV9 and TRBJ1-4, with 7 bases lining up with TRBD1. V dropped 4 bases and J dropped 4; count of bases not matched to a gene: 4. The CDR3 length is 14 residues. The germline V gene encodes CDR1 SGDLS and CDR2 YYNGEE. The CDR3: CASSPGTDNEKLFF. CDR3 nucleotide sequence: TGTGCCAGCAGCCCCGGGACAGATAATGAAAAACTGTTTTTT.

This rearrangement joins TRBV5-5 to TRBJ1-3; D call uncertain. Germline-derived CDR1 and CDR2 are SGHKS and YYEKEE (reference sequence). The germline V and J ends were trimmed by 2 bases and 4 bases, with 19 bases remaining between them. The CDR3 loop spans 17 amino acids. The CDR3 reads CASSFAAERTGGNTIYF. The CDR3 nucleotides are TGTGCCAGCAGCTTCGCGGCTGAGAGGACGGGAGGAAACACCATATATTTT.

This rearrangement joins TRBV5-1 to TRBJ1-1; D ambiguous. V lost 4 bases and J lost 5, with 12 bases in between. The CDR3 sequence is 13 residues long. Germline CDR1 reads SGHRS; CDR2 reads YFSETQ. The CDR3 spells CASSQASMTEAFF. In nucleotides, the CDR3 is TGCGCCAGCAGCCAGGCAAGTATGACTGAAGCTTTCTTT.

In this sample, this clone turned up a few times. The V call is TRBV5-1, the J call TRBJ2-2; the D gene is possibly TRBD2 (5 bases). The CDR3 spans 14 residues. The germline CDR1 and CDR2 sequences are SGHRS and YFSETQ. Trimming took 1 base from V and 5 from J, leaving 9 bases between them. The CDR3, as DNA: TGCGCCAGCAGCTTGCTGGCGGGTACCGGGGAGCTGTTTTTT. Translated, it gives CASSLLAGTGELFF. The full variable domain, with the rest looked up from reference TRBV5-1 and TRBJ2-2, is KAGVTQTPRYLIKTRGQQVTLSCSPISGHRSVSWYQQTPGQGLQFLFEYFSETQRNKGNFPGRFSGRQFSNSRSEMNVSTLELGDSALYLCASSLLAGTGELFFGEGSRLTVL.

The V and J genes are TRBV10-1 and TRBJ1-6; D possibly corresponds to TRBD1 (6 bases). The CDR3 length is 15 residues. CDR1 is WNHNN and CDR2 is SYGVQD in the germline V gene (reference sequence). Deletions cut 3 bases from V and 10 bases from J, with 16 bases between. The chain's CDR3 is CASSDSPGGRSPLHF. The CDR3 DNA is TGCGCCAGCAGTGACTCCCCGGGGGGCAGGTCACCCCTCCACTTT.

This chain joins TRBV28 and TRBJ1-6; D uncertain. This CDR3 has 10 residues. Germline CDR1 MDHEN, CDR2 SYDVKM. The ends were cut back, 9 bases at V and 12 bases at J, with 9 bases in the middle. CDR3 sequence (DNA): TGTGCCAGGTGTCCGGGACCCCTCCACTTT. This sequence encodes CARCPGPLHF.

The table lists this clone with many counts. V and J are TRBV6-1 and TRBJ1-2; a possible D gene is TRBD1 (6 bases). CDR3 length: 15 residues. The V end was cut by 2 bases, the J end by 7 bases, with 17 bases between. Per germline, CDR1 MNHNS and CDR2 SASEGT. CDR3 nucleotide sequence: TGTGCCAGCAGTGAATTGGCAGGGGCTTATGCTGGCTACACCTTC. Its translation is CASSELAGAYAGYTF.

The V gene is TRBV4-1, the J gene TRBJ2-7; 7 bases map to TRBD1. V was pared by 1 base and J by 3 bases, with 0 bases of the junction left unmatched. The CDR3 totals 13 residues. Germline-derived CDR1 and CDR2 are MGHRA and YSYEKL. The CDR3 here is CASSQGDSYEQYF. The CDR3 region has the DNA TGCGCCAGCAGCCAAGGGGACAGCTACGAGCAGTACTTC.

This chain connects TRBV30 to TRBJ2-5, with TRBD1 identical over 7 bases. V shed 5 bases and J 5 bases; nucleotides not matched to a gene: 14. The CDR3 has 15 residues. Per germline, CDR1 GTSNPN and CDR2 SVGIG (reference sequence). The chain's CDR3 is CAWAGTAILQETQYF. CDR3 sequence (DNA): TGTGCCTGGGCTGGGACAGCAATCCTCCAGGAGACCCAGTACTTC.

The chain combines TRBV5-4 with TRBJ1-2; no definite D call. Trimming removed 2 bases at V and 4 bases at J, with 12 bases between. This CDR3 has 14 amino acids. Germline V gene lookup returns CDR1 SGHNT and CDR2 YYREEE (reference sequence). The CDR3 protein is CASSFTASIYGYTF. In nucleotides, the CDR3 is TGTGCCAGCAGCTTCACAGCCTCGATCTATGGCTACACCTTC.

This chain connects TRBV11-2 to TRBJ1-2; D gene unclear. Trimming took off 6 bases at V and 7 bases at J, with 18 bases between the two ends. CDR3 length: 14 amino acids. Germline-derived CDR1 and CDR2 are SGHAT and FQNNGV. CDR3 sequence: CASSENGDEAGYTF. In DNA, the CDR3 is TGTGCCAGCAGTGAAAACGGGGATGAGGCTGGCTACACCTTC.

This chain joins TRBV7-2 and TRBJ1-2, with D possibly TRBD1 on 6 matching bases. The CDR3 covers 17 residues. Germline CDR1 is SGHTA and CDR2 is FQGNSA. V was pared by 1 base and J by 2 bases, with 17 bases between. The CDR3 protein is CASSLGLQGHLNYGYTF. The DNA of the CDR3 is TGTGCCAGCAGCTTAGGTCTACAGGGCCATTTGAACTATGGCTACACCTTC.

The chain carries TRBV7-2 and TRBJ2-2, with D possibly TRBD2 on 6 matching bases. The CDR3 is 16 residues long. The V end lost 4 bases, the J end lost 1 base, and 13 bases lay between the germline ends. Germline V gene data show CDR1 as SGHTA and CDR2 as FQGNSA. The DNA for the CDR3 is TGTGCCAGCAGCTCCACCGGGACTGTGAACACCGGGGAGCTGTTTTTT. Translating gives CASSSTGTVNTGELFF.

A single count supports this clone. Other DNA sequences from this sample encode an identical CDR3 as well. This rearrangement joins TRBV5-4 to TRBJ1-1; tentatively, D is TRBD1 (5 bases). Germline V gene sequence: CDR1 SGHNT, CDR2 YYREEE (reference sequence). The CDR3 totals 13 residues. Trimming left V 1 base short and J 2 bases short, with 6 bases between. CDR3 sequence (DNA): TGTGCCAGCAGCTTGACAGGAAACACTGAAGCTTTCTTT. Residues: CASSLTGNTEAFF.

This sequence joins TRBV5-3 and TRBJ1-1, with 10 bases matching TRBD1. TRBV5-3 is labeled an ORF, and its function is uncertain. The trim removed 7 bases at V and 6 bases at J, leaving 6 bases unmatched. CDR3 length equals 13 residues. The CDR3 bases are TGTGCCAGAGGGGGGACAGGGGTCTCTGAAGCTTTCTTT. It is translated as CARGGTGVSEAFF.

The chain links TRBV5-4 to TRBJ2-3; no reliable D call. V was clipped by 5 bases and J by 5 bases, with 9 bases between them. Germline V gene data show CDR1 as SGHNT and CDR2 as YYREEE (reference sequence). CDR3 length equals 12 residues. CDR3 sequence reads: CASRARGDTQYF. CDR3 bases: TGTGCCAGCAGGGCCCGAGGAGATACGCAGTATTTT.

The chain combines TRBV28 with TRBJ2-7, with 7 bases matching TRBD1. Looked up from germline, CDR1 is MDHEN and CDR2 is SYDVKM. The trim removed 5 bases at V and 0 bases at J, leaving 10 bases unmatched. The CDR3 runs to 16 residues. Here the CDR3 DNA reads TGTGCCAGCAGTCGGGACAGACTTTCCCTCTCCTACGAGCAGTACTTC. It codes for CASSRDRLSLSYEQYF. Filled out from reference TRBV28 and TRBJ2-7, the complete variable domain reads DVKVTQSSRYLVKRTGEKVFLECVQDMDHENMFWYRQDPGLGLRLIYFSYDVKMKEKGDIPEGYSVSREKKERFSLILESASTNQTSMYLCASSRDRLSLSYEQYFGPGTRLTVT.